This passage covers 20 T cell receptor beta chains from one sample sequenced in a study of cytomegalovirus exposure and HLA in healthy donors. 60 Vbeta and 13 Jbeta primers were used in PCR. Profiling relied on immunoSEQ multiplex PCR, and the TCRdb table lists in-frame clones only, not all of them. The data show over 150,000 clones, roughly 86% seen once. The sample was PBMCs. All receptors come from a girl between 5 and 17 years old in good health and CMV-seropositive.

The chain combines TRBV9 with TRBJ2-3; TRBD2 is a possible D gene (5 bases). Germline values: CDR1 SGDLS, CDR2 YYNGEE. V was cut by 4 bases and J by 2 bases, with 23 bases left in between. This CDR3 region has 18 residues. The CDR3 nucleotides read TGTGCCAGCAGCCCCGCCCATCGTGCGGGCGGATACACAGATACGCAGTATTTT. This codes for CASSPAHRAGGYTDTQYF.

The chain links TRBV5-5 to TRBJ1-2, with 10 bases fitting TRBD1. This CDR3 region has 14 residues. The germline CDR1 and CDR2 sequences are SGHKS and YYEKEE (reference sequence). V lost 4 bases, J lost 6 bases, and 6 bases stayed unmatched. The CDR3 DNA follows: TGTGCCAGCAGCCAGACAGGGGGCTCCCATGGCTACACCTTC. Its translation is CASSQTGGSHGYTF.

This chain joins TRBV11-2 and TRBJ1-4; tentative D call: TRBD1 (6 bases). The V and J ends lost 3 bases and 8 bases respectively, with 13 bases between them. CDR1 is SGHAT, CDR2 FQNNGV, per germline. This CDR3 comprises 14 residues. CDR3 loop: CASSFRQGQEKLFF. The CDR3 nucleotides are TGTGCCAGCAGCTTCAGGCAGGGGCAAGAAAAACTGTTTTTT.

J is TRBJ1-1 and V is TRBV6-5, with unresolved D. The germline V and J ends were trimmed by 8 bases and 3 bases, with 13 bases remaining between them. CDR1 MNHEY and CDR2 SVGAGI come from the germline V gene. The CDR3 is 13 amino acids. Here the CDR3 DNA reads TGTGCCAGCCGGGGTCCCTGGGACACTGAAGCTTTCTTT. It encodes CASRGPWDTEAFF.

The chain joins TRBV9 to TRBJ1-4; D not certain. The V end lost 4 bases, the J end lost 7 bases, and 8 bases lay between the germline ends. The CDR3 is 12 residues long. The V gene's germline CDR1 is SGDLS and CDR2 YYNGEE. The CDR3 is CASSRTSEKLFF. DNA of the CDR3: TGTGCCAGCAGCCGAACCAGTGAAAAACTGTTTTTT.

This chain uses TRBV10-1 with TRBJ2-5; possible D gene TRBD1, 5 bases. The germline CDR1 and CDR2 sequences are WNHNN and SYGVQD (reference sequence). The V end was cut by 5 bases, the J end by 0 bases, with 13 bases between. The CDR3 has 15 residues. In DNA form, the CDR3 reads TGCGCCAGCAGTCCTCGGTTAGGGGACCAAGAGACCCAGTACTTC. Translation: CASSPRLGDQETQYF.

This rearrangement joins TRBV6-4 to TRBJ2-3, with unresolved D. This CDR3 is built from 14 residues. V was clipped by 4 bases and J by 1 base, with 9 bases between them. Germline V lookup: CDR1 MRHNA, CDR2 SNTAGT. The CDR3 spells CASSAAPGTDTQYF. CDR3 coding DNA: TGTGCCAGCAGTGCCGCTCCGGGCACAGATACGCAGTATTTT.

The genes are TRBV5-4 and TRBJ2-3; 7 nucleotides match TRBD2. Per germline, CDR1 SGHNT and CDR2 YYREEE (reference sequence). The CDR3 contains 15 residues. Trimming at V came to 5 bases and at J to 4 bases, leaving 10 bases not matched to a gene. CDR3 DNA: TGTGCCAGCAGTTCCGGGACTAACCTCGCAGATACGCAGTATTTT. Encoded protein: CASSSGTNLADTQYF. Full variable domain (remainder filled in from reference TRBV5-4 and TRBJ2-3): ETGVTQSPTHLIKTRGQQVTLRCSSQSGHNTVSWYQQALGQGPQFIFQYYREEENGRGNFPPRFSGLQFPNYSSELNVNALELDDSALYLCASSSGTNLADTQYFGPGTRLTVL.

The chain recombines TRBV2 with TRBJ2-1; TRBD2 matches 9 bases. Germline-derived CDR1 and CDR2 are SNHLY and FYNNEI. This CDR3 region has 15 residues. Trimming at V came to 5 bases and at J to 6 bases, leaving 8 bases not matched to a gene. The CDR3 coding sequence is TGTGCCAGCAGTTCTAGCGGGACCGGCGGCAATGAGCAGTTCTTC. The encoded protein is CASSSSGTGGNEQFF.

The rearrangement joins TRBV6-5 to TRBJ1-5, with 7 bases matching TRBD1. The V gene end was trimmed by 1 base and the J gene end by 6 bases; junction bases not matched to a gene: 6. CDR3 size: 15 residues. Germline V gene lookup returns CDR1 MNHEY and CDR2 SVGAGI. CDR3 residues: CASSYYIRGSQPQHF. For the CDR3, the DNA is TGTGCCAGCAGTTACTATATCAGGGGGAGTCAGCCCCAGCATTTT.

V usage is TRBV9 and J usage is TRBJ1-2, with 7 bases fitting TRBD1. CDR3 length: 14 residues. J was trimmed by 2 bases and V by 3 bases; bases with no gene match: 4. Germline CDR1 is SGDLS and CDR2 is YYNGEE. The CDR3 region is CASSGGDSNYGYTF. The CDR3 DNA sequence: TGTGCCAGCAGCGGAGGGGACAGCAACTATGGCTACACCTTC.

The chain employs TRBV5-1 and TRBJ2-7; perhaps TRBD2 as D (6 bases). CDR1 SGHRS and CDR2 YFSETQ come from the germline V gene. V was pared by 8 bases and J by 2 bases, with 17 bases between. The CDR3 is 14 amino acids. The CDR3 DNA reads TGCGCCAGTAGGGACGGGGGTTTCCCCTACGAGCAGTACTTC. It codes for CASRDGGFPYEQYF. The whole variable domain, filled in from reference TRBV5-1 and TRBJ2-7, reads KAGVTQTPRYLIKTRGQQVTLSCSPISGHRSVSWYQQTPGQGLQFLFEYFSETQRNKGNFPGRFSGRQFSNSRSEMNVSTLELGDSALYLCASRDGGFPYEQYFGPGTRLTVT.

V usage is TRBV2 and J usage is TRBJ1-3, with TRBD1 as a possible D gene (5 bases). CDR3 length equals 16 residues. Germline values: CDR1 SNHLY, CDR2 FYNNEI. The V and J ends lost 2 bases and 0 bases respectively, with 11 bases between them. CDR3 sequence: CASSELRQSSGNTIYF. The CDR3 coding sequence is TGTGCCAGCAGTGAATTGCGACAGAGCTCTGGAAACACCATATATTTT.

Details on this clone: Other nucleotide sequences in the sample specify the same CDR3. The rearrangement links TRBV18 to TRBJ1-5, with 10 bases aligning to TRBD1. Germline V CDR1 and CDR2: KGHSH, LQKENI. The CDR3 has 15 amino acids. Trimming took 3 bases from V and 2 from J; bases not matched to a gene: 1. CDR3 sequence reads: CASSPGTGGNQPQHF. In DNA form, the CDR3 reads TGTGCCAGCTCACCGGGGACAGGGGGCAATCAGCCCCAGCATTTT.

The CDR3 nucleotides read TGTGCCAGCAGTGGACTAGCGGGGGGGAGCACAGATACGCAGTATTTT. This codes for CASSGLAGGSTDTQYF. The rearrangement uses TRBV6-4 and TRBJ2-3; the match to TRBD2 covers 14 bases. CDR1 MRHNA and CDR2 SNTAGT come from the germline V gene. Trimming took 4 bases from V and 0 from J; bases not matched to a gene: 0. The CDR3 runs 16 residues.

The rearrangement joins TRBV13 to TRBJ2-2; possibly TRBD2 for D (6 bases). Germline loops: CDR1 PRHDT, CDR2 FYEKMQ (reference sequence). V was pared by 1 base and J by 7 bases, with 19 bases between. The CDR3 length is 17 residues. CDR3 nucleotide sequence: TGTGCCAGCAGCTTAGCCAAGCCGGGGACCGGGAGCGGGGAGCTGTTTTTT. It codes for CASSLAKPGTGSGELFF.

This chain uses TRBV18 with TRBJ1-2; D may be TRBD1 (5 bases). V was cut by 6 bases and J by 0 bases, with 8 bases left in between. Germline values: CDR1 KGHSH, CDR2 LQKENI. The CDR3 runs 13 residues. CDR3 loop: CASSRGANYGYTF. CDR3 in DNA: TGTGCCAGCTCCCGGGGGGCTAACTATGGCTACACCTTC. Together with reference TRBV18 and TRBJ1-2, the CDR3 gives the full variable domain: NAGVMQNPRHLVRRRGQEARLRCSPMKGHSHVYWYRQLPEEGLKFMVYLQKENIIDESGMPKERFSAEFPKEGPSILRIQQVVRGDSAAYFCASSRGANYGYTFGSGTRLTVV.

The rearrangement links TRBV29-1 to TRBJ2-7, with D perhaps TRBD2 (6 bases). Looked up from germline, CDR1 is SQVTM and CDR2 is ANQGSEA. The length of the CDR3 is 14 residues. The germline V and J ends were trimmed by 2 bases and 3 bases, with 14 bases remaining between them. This chain's CDR3 is CSVELPGLYYEQYF. In DNA form, the CDR3 reads TGCAGCGTTGAACTACCGGGACTCTACTACGAGCAGTACTTC.

V usage is TRBV4-1 and J usage is TRBJ1-2, with D possibly TRBD1 on 5 matching bases. With 0 bases removed from V and 5 bases from J, the gap between germline ends came to 13 bases. This CDR3 comprises 15 residues. CDR1 is MGHRA, CDR2 YSYEKL, per germline. Here the CDR3 reads CASSQDPQASYGYTF. In nucleotides, the CDR3 is TGCGCCAGCAGCCAAGATCCACAGGCCTCATATGGCTACACCTTC.

This clone was found a few times. The genes are TRBV11-3 and TRBJ2-1, with no clear D. V lost 0 bases and J lost 10, with 16 bases in between. Per the germline V gene, CDR1 is SGHNT and CDR2 is YENEEA. There are 15 residues in the CDR3. The chain's CDR3 is CASSLDRLVSSEQFF. The CDR3 DNA reads TGTGCCAGCAGCTTAGATCGGCTAGTCTCCTCCGAGCAGTTCTTC.